This T cell receptor beta chain is from a study of T cells in Graves' hyperthyroidism and ophthalmopathy. Study information: At the time of initial diagnosis and before any treatment, peripheral blood was collected.

Amplification targeted TCR beta CDR3 regions from RNA transcripts. The HTBI primer set served for first-round RT-PCR of the TCR CDR3. TCRdb called the multiplex PCR reads again in MiXCR, with one record for every CDR3 protein. The table includes fewer than 350,000 distinct CDR3 sequences, 15% to 20% detected once. Newly diagnosed hyperthyroidism, duration under 2 months, in patients aged 18 to 65. This clonotype occurred a few times. The V gene lost 4 bases and the J gene lost 6 bases, with 8 bases spanning the gap. The CDR3 loop spans 11 amino acids. The germline gives CDR1 SGHDT, CDR2 YYEEEE. The sample consisted of blood. The V and J genes are TRBV5-6 and TRBJ2-7; D ambiguous. The source of this sequence is a woman in her forties or fifties with Graves' hyperthyroidism. The CDR3 spells CASSHGSEQYV. The CDR3 nucleotides read TGTGCCAGCAGCCACGGCTCCGAGCAGTACGTC.